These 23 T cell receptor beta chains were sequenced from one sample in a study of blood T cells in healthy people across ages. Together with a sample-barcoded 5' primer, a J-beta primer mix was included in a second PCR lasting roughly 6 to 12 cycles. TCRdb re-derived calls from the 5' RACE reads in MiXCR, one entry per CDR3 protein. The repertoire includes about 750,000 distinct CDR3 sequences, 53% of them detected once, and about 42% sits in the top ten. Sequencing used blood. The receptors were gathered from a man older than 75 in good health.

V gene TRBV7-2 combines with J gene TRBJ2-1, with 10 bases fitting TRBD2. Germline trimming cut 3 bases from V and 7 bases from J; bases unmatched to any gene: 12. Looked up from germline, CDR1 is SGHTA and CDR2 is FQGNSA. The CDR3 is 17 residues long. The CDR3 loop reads CASSFSMAAGGKNEQFF. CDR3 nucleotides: TGTGCCAGCAGCTTTTCAATGGCAGCGGGAGGGAAGAATGAGCAGTTCTTC.

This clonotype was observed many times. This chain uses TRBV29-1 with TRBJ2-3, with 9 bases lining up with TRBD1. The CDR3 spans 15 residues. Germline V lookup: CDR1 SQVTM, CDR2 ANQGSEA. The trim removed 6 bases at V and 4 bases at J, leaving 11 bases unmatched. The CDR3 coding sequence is TGCAGCGTGACCCCGGGACAGGGTCTGCCAGATACGCAGTATTTT. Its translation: CSVTPGQGLPDTQYF.

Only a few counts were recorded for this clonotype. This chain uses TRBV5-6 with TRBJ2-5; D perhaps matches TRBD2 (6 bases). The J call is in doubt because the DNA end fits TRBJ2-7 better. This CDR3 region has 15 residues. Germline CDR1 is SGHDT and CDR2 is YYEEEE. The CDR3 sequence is CASSRRLATTYEQYF. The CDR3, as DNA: TGTGCCAGCAGCCGGCGGCTAGCGACTACCTACGAGCAGTACTTC.

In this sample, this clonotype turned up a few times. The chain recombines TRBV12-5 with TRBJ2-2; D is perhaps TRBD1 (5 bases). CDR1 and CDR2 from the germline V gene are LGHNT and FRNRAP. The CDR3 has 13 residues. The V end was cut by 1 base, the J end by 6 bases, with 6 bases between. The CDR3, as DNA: TGTGCTAGTGGTTTGGAACAGGCCGGGGAGCTGTTTTTT. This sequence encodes CASGLEQAGELFF.

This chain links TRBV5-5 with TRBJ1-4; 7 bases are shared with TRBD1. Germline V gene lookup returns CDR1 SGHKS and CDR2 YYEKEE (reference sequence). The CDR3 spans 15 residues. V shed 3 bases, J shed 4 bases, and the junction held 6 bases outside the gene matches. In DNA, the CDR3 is TGTGCCAGCAGCTACCAGACAGGGCTTAATGAAAAACTGTTTTTT. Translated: CASSYQTGLNEKLFF. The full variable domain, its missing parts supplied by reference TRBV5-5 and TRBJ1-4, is DAGVTQSPTHLIKTRGQQVTLRCSPISGHKSVSWYQQVLGQGPQFIFQYYEKEERGRGNFPDRFSARQFPNYSSELNVNALLLGDSALYLCASSYQTGLNEKLFFGSGTQLSVL.

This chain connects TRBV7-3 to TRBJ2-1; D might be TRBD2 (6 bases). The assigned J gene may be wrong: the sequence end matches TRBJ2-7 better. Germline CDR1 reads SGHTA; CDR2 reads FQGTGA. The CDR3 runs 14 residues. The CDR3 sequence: CASSQGRGDYEQYF. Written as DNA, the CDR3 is TGTGCCAGCAGCCAAGGGCGGGGCGACTACGAGCAGTACTTC.

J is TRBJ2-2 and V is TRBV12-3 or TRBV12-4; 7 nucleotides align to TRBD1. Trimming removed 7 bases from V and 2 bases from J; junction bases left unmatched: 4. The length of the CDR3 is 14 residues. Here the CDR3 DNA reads TGTGCCAGCATCCAGGGGGTTAACACCGGGGAGCTGTTTTTT. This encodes CASIQGVNTGELFF.

In nucleotides, the CDR3 is TGTGCCAGCACCCAGGGTCCCCAATTGGGTGAGCAGTACTTC. This codes for CASTQGPQLGEQYF. The J gene is TRBJ2-7, the V gene TRBV6-5; a possible D gene is TRBD1 (5 bases). CDR1 and CDR2 from the germline V gene are MNHEY and SVGAGI. V lost 7 bases and J 7 bases, leaving 20 bases between the germline ends. This CDR3 contains 14 residues.

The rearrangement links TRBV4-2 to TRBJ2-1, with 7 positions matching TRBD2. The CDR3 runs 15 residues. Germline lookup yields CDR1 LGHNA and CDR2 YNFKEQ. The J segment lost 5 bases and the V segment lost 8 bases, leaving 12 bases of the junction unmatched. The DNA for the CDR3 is TGTGCCAGCTCAGACTCAGCGGCGGGGGACAATGAGCAGTTCTTC. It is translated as CASSDSAAGDNEQFF.

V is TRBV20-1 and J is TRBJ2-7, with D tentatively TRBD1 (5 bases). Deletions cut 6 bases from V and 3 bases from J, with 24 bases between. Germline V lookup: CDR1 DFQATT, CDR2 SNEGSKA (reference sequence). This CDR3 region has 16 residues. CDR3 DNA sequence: TGCAGTGCCCTTCCCTTCCAGACAGCAAAATTCTACGAGCAGTACTTC. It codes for CSALPFQTAKFYEQYF.

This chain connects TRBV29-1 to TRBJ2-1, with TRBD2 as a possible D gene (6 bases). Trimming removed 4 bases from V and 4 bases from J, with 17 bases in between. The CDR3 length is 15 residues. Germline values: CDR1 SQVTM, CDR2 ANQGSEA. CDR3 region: CSVVPSGRSYNEQFF. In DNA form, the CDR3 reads TGCAGCGTTGTCCCTAGTGGGAGGAGTTACAATGAGCAGTTCTTC.

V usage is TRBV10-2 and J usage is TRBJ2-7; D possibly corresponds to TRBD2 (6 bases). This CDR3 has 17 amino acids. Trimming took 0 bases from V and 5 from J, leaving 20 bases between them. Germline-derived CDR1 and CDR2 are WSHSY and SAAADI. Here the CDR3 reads CASSESIPLSRDDEQYF. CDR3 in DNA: TGCGCCAGCAGTGAGTCGATCCCCCTCTCGCGGGACGACGAGCAGTACTTC.

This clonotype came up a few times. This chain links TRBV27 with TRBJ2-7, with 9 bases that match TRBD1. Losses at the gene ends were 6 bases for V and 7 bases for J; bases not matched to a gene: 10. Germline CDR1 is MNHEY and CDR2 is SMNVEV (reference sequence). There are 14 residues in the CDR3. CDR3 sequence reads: CASRPGQGLREQYF. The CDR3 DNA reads TGTGCCAGCAGACCGGGACAGGGTTTAAGGGAGCAGTACTTC.

The DNA of the CDR3 is TGTGCCAGCAGTGGACCGGGACAGGGGGAAAGAGGCTCCTACAATGAGCAGTTCTTC. It encodes CASSGPGQGERGSYNEQFF. The chain employs TRBV2 and TRBJ2-1; 11 bases align to TRBD1. CDR1 SNHLY and CDR2 FYNNEI come from the germline V gene. The CDR3 is made up of 19 amino acids. J was trimmed by 0 bases and V by 4 bases; bases with no gene match: 11.

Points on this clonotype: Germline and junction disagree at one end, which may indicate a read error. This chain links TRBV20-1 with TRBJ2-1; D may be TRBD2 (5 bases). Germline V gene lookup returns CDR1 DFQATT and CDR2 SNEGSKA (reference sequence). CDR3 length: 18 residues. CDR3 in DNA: TGCAGTACTAGAGATGAAAGATTTCCCCTGAGCTCCTACAATGAGCAGTTCTTC. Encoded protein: CSTRDERFPLSSYNEQFF.

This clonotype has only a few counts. Written as DNA, the CDR3 is TGCGCCAGCAGCGTAACTAGCGCGCGCACAGATACGCAGTATTTT. Translation gives CASSVTSARTDTQYF. This chain uses TRBV5-1 with TRBJ2-3, with 7 bases that match TRBD2. The CDR3 is 15 amino acids. After removal of 4 bases from V and 1 base from J, the junction contained 6 bases not matched to a gene. Per the germline V gene, CDR1 is SGHRS and CDR2 is YFSETQ.

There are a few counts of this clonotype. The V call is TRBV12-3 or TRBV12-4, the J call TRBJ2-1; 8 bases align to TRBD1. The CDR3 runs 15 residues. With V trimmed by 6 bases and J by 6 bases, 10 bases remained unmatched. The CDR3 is CASSTGQGRGNEQFF. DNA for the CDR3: TGTGCCAGCAGCACAGGACAGGGAAGGGGCAATGAGCAGTTCTTC.

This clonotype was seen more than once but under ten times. The CDR3: CSVIRSGLRTDTQYF. The CDR3 DNA reads TGCAGTGTCATCCGCTCGGGACTACGCACAGATACGCAGTATTTT. V gene TRBV20-1 combines with J gene TRBJ2-3; 7 nucleotides align to TRBD2. The V segment lost 7 bases and the J segment 1 base; nucleotides outside the gene matches: 11. There are 15 residues in the CDR3. Germline lookup yields CDR1 DFQATT and CDR2 SNEGSKA (reference sequence).

CDR3 sequence reads: CASSRRDRAVPGEQYF. Here the CDR3 DNA reads TGTGCCAGCAGCCGACGCGACAGGGCTGTCCCGGGGGAGCAGTACTTC. V usage is TRBV7-2 and J usage is TRBJ2-4; D perhaps matches TRBD1 (7 bases). V gave up 5 bases and J gave up 13 bases, with 27 bases separating them. Germline V gene lookup returns CDR1 SGHTA and CDR2 FQGNSA. This CDR3 has 16 residues.

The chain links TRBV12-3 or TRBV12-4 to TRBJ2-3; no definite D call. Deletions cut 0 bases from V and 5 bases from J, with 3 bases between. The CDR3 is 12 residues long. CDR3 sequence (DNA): TGTGCCAGCAGTTTAGCGATAGATACGCAGTATTTT. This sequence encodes CASSLAIDTQYF.

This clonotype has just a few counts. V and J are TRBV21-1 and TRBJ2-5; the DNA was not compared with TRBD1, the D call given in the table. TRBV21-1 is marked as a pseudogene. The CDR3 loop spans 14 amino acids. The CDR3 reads CASSKARWSQTQYF. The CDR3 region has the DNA TGTGCCAGCAGCAAAGCCAGGTGGAGCCAGACCCAGTACTTC.

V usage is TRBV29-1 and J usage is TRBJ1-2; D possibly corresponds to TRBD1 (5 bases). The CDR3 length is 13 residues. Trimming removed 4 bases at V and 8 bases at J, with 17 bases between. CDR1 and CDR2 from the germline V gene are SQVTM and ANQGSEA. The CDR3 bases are TGCAGCGTTGCCGATACAGGTTTGAAGGGCTACACCTTC. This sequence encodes CSVADTGLKGYTF.

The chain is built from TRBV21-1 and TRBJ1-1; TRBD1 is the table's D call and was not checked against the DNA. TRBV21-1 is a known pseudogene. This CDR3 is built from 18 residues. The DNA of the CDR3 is TGTGCCAGCAGCACATGGGGTAAGGCGGGACAGACGAACACTGAAGCTTTCTTT. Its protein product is CASSTWGKAGQTNTEAFF.